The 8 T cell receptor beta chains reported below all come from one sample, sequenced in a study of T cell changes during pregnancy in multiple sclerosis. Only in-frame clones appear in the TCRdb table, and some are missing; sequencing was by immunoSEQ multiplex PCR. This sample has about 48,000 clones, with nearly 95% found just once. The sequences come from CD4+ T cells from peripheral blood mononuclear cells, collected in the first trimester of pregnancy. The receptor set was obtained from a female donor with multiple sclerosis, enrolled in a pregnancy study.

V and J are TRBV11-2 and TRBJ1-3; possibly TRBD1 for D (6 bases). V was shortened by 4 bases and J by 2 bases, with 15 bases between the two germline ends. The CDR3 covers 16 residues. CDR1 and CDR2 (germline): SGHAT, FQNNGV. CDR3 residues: CASSSYKTGPGNTIYF. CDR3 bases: TGTGCCAGCAGCTCGTACAAAACAGGGCCTGGAAACACCATATATTTT.

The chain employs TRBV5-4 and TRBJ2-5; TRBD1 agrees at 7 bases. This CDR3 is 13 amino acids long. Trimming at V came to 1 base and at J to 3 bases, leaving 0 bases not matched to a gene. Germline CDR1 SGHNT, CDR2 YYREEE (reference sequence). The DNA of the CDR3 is TGTGCCAGCAGCTTGACAGGGGAAGAGACCCAGTACTTC. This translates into CASSLTGEETQYF.

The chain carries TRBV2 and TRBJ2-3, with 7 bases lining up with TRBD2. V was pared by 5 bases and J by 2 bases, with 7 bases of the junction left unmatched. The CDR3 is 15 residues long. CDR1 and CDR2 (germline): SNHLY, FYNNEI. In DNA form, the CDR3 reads TGTGCCAGCAGTCCGGGACTACAATTCACAGATACGCAGTATTTT. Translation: CASSPGLQFTDTQYF.

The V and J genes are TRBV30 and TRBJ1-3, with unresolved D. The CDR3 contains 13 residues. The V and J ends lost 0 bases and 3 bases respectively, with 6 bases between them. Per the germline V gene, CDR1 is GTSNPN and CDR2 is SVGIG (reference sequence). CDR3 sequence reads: CAWSVTGGNTIYF. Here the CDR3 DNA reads TGTGCCTGGAGTGTAACGGGTGGAAACACCATATATTTT. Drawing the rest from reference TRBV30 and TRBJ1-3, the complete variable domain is SQTIHQWPATLVQPVGSPLSLECTVEGTSNPNLYWYRQAAGRGLQLLFYSVGIGQISSEVPQNLSASRPQDRQFILSSKKLLLSDSGFYLCAWSVTGGNTIYFGEGSWLTVV.

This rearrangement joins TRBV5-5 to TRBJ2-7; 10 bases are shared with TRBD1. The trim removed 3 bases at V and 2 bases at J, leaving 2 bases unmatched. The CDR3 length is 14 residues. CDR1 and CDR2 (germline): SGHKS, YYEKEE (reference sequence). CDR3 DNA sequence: TGTGCCAGCAGCTCTGGACAGGGGGCCTACGAGCAGTACTTC. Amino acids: CASSSGQGAYEQYF. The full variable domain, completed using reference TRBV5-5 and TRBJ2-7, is DAGVTQSPTHLIKTRGQQVTLRCSPISGHKSVSWYQQVLGQGPQFIFQYYEKEERGRGNFPDRFSARQFPNYSSELNVNALLLGDSALYLCASSSGQGAYEQYFGPGTRLTVT.

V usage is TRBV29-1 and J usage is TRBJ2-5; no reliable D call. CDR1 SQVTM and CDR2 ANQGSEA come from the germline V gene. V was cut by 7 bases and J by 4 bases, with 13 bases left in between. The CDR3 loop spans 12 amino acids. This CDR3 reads CSAGSSRETQYF. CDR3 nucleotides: TGCAGCGCCGGTAGTTCCCGAGAGACCCAGTACTTC.

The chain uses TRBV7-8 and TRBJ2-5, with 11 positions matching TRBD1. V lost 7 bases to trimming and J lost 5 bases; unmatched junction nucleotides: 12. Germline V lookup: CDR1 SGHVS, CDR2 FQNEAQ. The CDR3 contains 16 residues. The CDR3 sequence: CASIPRGQGVGETQYF. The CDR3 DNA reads TGTGCCAGCATCCCAAGGGGACAGGGGGTCGGCGAGACCCAGTACTTC.

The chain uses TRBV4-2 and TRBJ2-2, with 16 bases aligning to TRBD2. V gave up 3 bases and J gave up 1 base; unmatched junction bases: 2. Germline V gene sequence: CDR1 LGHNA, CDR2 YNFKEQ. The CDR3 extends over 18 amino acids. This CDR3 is CASSQGLAGGQNTGELFF. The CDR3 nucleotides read TGTGCCAGCAGCCAGGGACTAGCGGGGGGGCAGAACACCGGGGAGCTGTTTTTT.